Listed here are 30 T cell receptor beta chains from one sample, sequenced in a study of early T cells in non-severe SARS-CoV-2 infection. TCRdb processed the 5' RACE reads anew with MiXCR; each CDR3 protein has one entry. The sample lists 75,000 to 90,000 distinct CDR3 sequences; roughly 13% were seen once. Sequences were obtained from whole blood. All receptors come from an adult who was a healthcare worker with PCR-confirmed SARS-CoV-2 infection or an uninfected control (not recorded which).

J is TRBJ2-7 and V is TRBV5-1, with D maybe TRBD1 (6 bases). The germline V gene has CDR1 SGHRS and CDR2 YFSETQ. The length of the CDR3 is 15 residues. V was clipped by 0 bases and J by 3 bases, with 13 bases between them. CDR3 protein: CASSLEWTANYEQYF. The CDR3 DNA is TGCGCCAGCAGCTTGGAATGGACAGCCAACTACGAGCAGTACTTC.

This clonotype has just a few counts. V gene TRBV25-1 combines with J gene TRBJ2-7; D gene unclear. The ends were cut back, 3 bases at V and 10 bases at J, with 7 bases in the middle. Germline CDR1 reads MGHDK; CDR2 reads SYGVNS. The CDR3 covers 10 residues. The DNA of the CDR3 is TGTGCCAGCAGTGACCTGAGACAGTACTTC. This encodes CASSDLRQYF.

This clonotype has at least ten counts. The rearrangement links TRBV11-2 to TRBJ1-1; D not certain. Germline CDR1 SGHAT, CDR2 FQNNGV. CDR3 length equals 15 residues. Trimming removed 3 bases from V and 0 bases from J, with 11 bases in between. CDR3 sequence (DNA): TGTGCCAGCAGCTTGTCACGTTATATGAACACTGAAGCTTTCTTT. Protein: CASSLSRYMNTEAFF.

In this sample, this clonotype turned up a few times. This chain connects TRBV4-3 to TRBJ1-5; no firm D call. Trimming took 0 bases from V and 2 from J, leaving 11 bases between them. CDR3 size: 16 residues. The germline CDR1 and CDR2 sequences are LGHNA and YSLEER. The CDR3 DNA is TGCGCCAGCAGCCAAGAGGACTGGGATGGCAATCAGCCCCAGCATTTT. Translating gives CASSQEDWDGNQPQHF.

The chain recombines TRBV2 with TRBJ2-3, with TRBD1 matching 7 bases. The J segment lost 2 bases and the V segment lost 6 bases, leaving 8 bases of the junction unmatched. The CDR3 has 15 amino acids. The germline V gene encodes CDR1 SNHLY and CDR2 FYNNEI. The CDR3 spells CASSLTGAITDTQYF. CDR3 coding DNA: TGTGCCAGCAGCCTAACAGGGGCCATCACAGATACGCAGTATTTT. Filled out from reference TRBV2 and TRBJ2-3, the complete variable domain reads EPEVTQTPSHQVTQMGQEVILRCVPISNHLYFYWYRQILGQKVEFLVSFYNNEISEKSEIFDDQFSVERPDGSNFTLKIRSTKLEDSAMYFCASSLTGAITDTQYFGPGTRLTVL.

This clonotype was observed at least ten times. The V and J genes are TRBV5-6 and TRBJ1-2; D ambiguous. The CDR3 spans 14 residues. With 7 bases removed from V and 0 bases from J, the gap between germline ends came to 13 bases. CDR1 and CDR2 from the germline V gene are SGHDT and YYEEEE. CDR3 coding DNA: TGTGCCAGCGACCGCGTAAACTCTAACTATGGCTACACCTTC. Translation gives CASDRVNSNYGYTF.

This clonotype has a count of ten or more. V gene TRBV20-1 combines with J gene TRBJ1-4, with D perhaps matching TRBD1 (5 bases). CDR1 and CDR2 from the germline V gene are DFQATT and SNEGSKA (reference sequence). With 5 bases removed from V and 7 bases from J, the gap between germline ends came to 17 bases. The CDR3 is 14 amino acids. This chain's CDR3 is CSAAGGRVSEKLFF. The CDR3 coding sequence is TGCAGTGCTGCCGGTGGCAGGGTGTCTGAAAAACTGTTTTTT.

The chain carries TRBV3-1 and TRBJ2-3, with D tentatively TRBD2 (6 bases). Trimming left V 0 bases short and J 5 bases short, with 12 bases between. CDR1 and CDR2 (germline): LGHDT, YNNKEL (reference sequence). CDR3 length: 15 amino acids. The CDR3 reads CASSQEGRELDTQYF. CDR3 DNA sequence: TGTGCCAGCAGCCAAGAGGGACGGGAGTTAGATACGCAGTATTTT.

V usage is TRBV28 and J usage is TRBJ1-2; maybe TRBD1 (5 bases). V dropped 8 bases and J dropped 2 bases, with 15 bases sitting between them. This CDR3 region has 14 residues. CDR1 MDHEN and CDR2 SYDVKM come from the germline V gene. CDR3 bases: TGTGCCAGCTCCCCCCTGGGACGGAACTATGGCTACACCTTC. Translating it yields CASSPLGRNYGYTF.

The chain joins TRBV28 to TRBJ2-4, with a possible D match to TRBD1 (6 bases). The CDR3 length is 14 residues. Germline-derived CDR1 and CDR2 are MDHEN and SYDVKM. V was pared by 5 bases and J by 1 base, with 9 bases between. The CDR3 DNA reads TGTGCCAGCAGTCCTCAGGGGGCCAAAAACATTCAGTACTTC. Residues: CASSPQGAKNIQYF.

This clonotype was counted between two and nine times. The junction departs from germline at one end; a sequencing error may be responsible. This chain uses TRBV28 with TRBJ1-1, with TRBD1 identical over 9 bases. The germline gives CDR1 MDHEN, CDR2 SYDVKM. The CDR3 spans 14 residues. In DNA form, the CDR3 reads TGTGCCAGCAGACAGGGGGCAGGTAGCACTGAAGTTTTCTTT. The encoded protein is CASRQGAGSTEVFF. Complete variable domain (other parts from reference TRBV28 and TRBJ1-1): DVKVTQSSRYLVKRTGEKVFLECVQDMDHENMFWYRQDPGLGLRLIYFSYDVKMKEKGDIPEGYSVSREKKERFSLILESASTNQTSMYLCASRQGAGSTEVFFGQGTRLTVV.

The table lists this clonotype with a few counts. The chain recombines TRBV12-3 or TRBV12-4 with TRBJ2-2, with 8 bases fitting TRBD2. The trim removed 3 bases at V and 0 bases at J, leaving 3 bases unmatched. The CDR3 covers 16 residues. This chain's CDR3 is CASSFGGASNTGELFF. CDR3 sequence (DNA): TGTGCCAGCAGTTTCGGGGGGGCCTCGAACACCGGGGAGCTGTTTTTT.

This chain uses TRBV14 with TRBJ2-2; a possible D gene is TRBD1 (5 bases). Germline CDR1 SGHDN, CDR2 FVKESK. This CDR3 has 17 amino acids. The V and J ends lost 2 bases and 0 bases respectively, with 13 bases between them. In DNA, the CDR3 is TGTGCCAGCAGCCAAACCCGAACAGGAGCGAACACCGGGGAGCTGTTTTTT. This translates into CASSQTRTGANTGELFF. Full variable domain (outside the CDR3, taken from reference TRBV14 and TRBJ2-2): EAGVTQFPSHSVIEKGQTVTLRCDPISGHDNLYWYRRVMGKEIKFLLHFVKESKQDESGMPNNRFLAERTGGTYSTLKVQPAELEDSGVYFCASSQTRTGANTGELFFGEGSRLTVL.

This clonotype was picked up many times. V is TRBV13 and J is TRBJ2-2, with D unresolved. From germline, CDR1 is PRHDT and CDR2 FYEKMQ (reference sequence). V was clipped by 3 bases and J by 5 bases, with 7 bases between them. There are 13 residues in the CDR3. The CDR3 region is CASSFDITGELFF. Here the CDR3 DNA reads TGTGCCAGCAGCTTCGACATAACCGGGGAGCTGTTTTTT.

The chain links TRBV10-3 to TRBJ2-7; no clear D gene. This CDR3 is built from 11 residues. V lost 3 bases and J 5 bases, leaving 5 bases between the germline ends. Germline loops: CDR1 ENHRY, CDR2 SYGVKD. CDR3 amino acids: CAISEVNEQYF. The CDR3 bases are TGTGCCATCAGTGAAGTAAACGAGCAGTACTTC.

This clonotype has just a few counts. This chain joins TRBV12-3 or TRBV12-4 and TRBJ2-2, with 11 bases that match TRBD2. The trim removed 6 bases at V and 4 bases at J, leaving 13 bases unmatched. The CDR3 is made up of 18 amino acids. In DNA, the CDR3 is TGTGCCAGCAGGGAACGCAGGACTAGCGGGTCGTCCACCGGGGAGCTGTTTTTT. It is translated as CASRERRTSGSSTGELFF.

The rearrangement uses TRBV20-1 and TRBJ1-1, with D maybe TRBD1 (5 bases). Germline assignment: CDR1 DFQATT and CDR2 SNEGSKA (reference sequence). The CDR3 length is 12 residues. Deletions cut 5 bases from V and 5 bases from J, with 12 bases between. The CDR3: CSASGIGTEAFF. DNA of the CDR3: TGCAGTGCTTCAGGGATCGGAACTGAAGCTTTCTTT.

The table lists this clonotype with a few counts. This clone may be a read error of a much larger clone one base away. J is TRBJ2-1 and V is TRBV10-2; the match to TRBD1 covers 8 bases. The germline V gene has CDR1 WSHSY and CDR2 SAAADI. The CDR3 has 13 amino acids. CDR3 in DNA: TGCGCCGGCAGAACAACAGGGGGGACTGTGAAGTTCTTC. Amino acids: CAGRTTGGTVKFF.

This clonotype was observed at least ten times. V gene TRBV6-1 combines with J gene TRBJ2-3; D tentatively fits TRBD1 or TRBD2 (5 bases each). The V end lost 0 bases, the J end lost 9 bases, and 10 bases lay between the germline ends. Germline CDR1 is MNHNS and CDR2 is SASEGT. The CDR3 is 13 amino acids. The DNA for the CDR3 is TGTGCCAGCAGTGAAGCCCCAGAGGGGACGCAGTATTTT. This sequence encodes CASSEAPEGTQYF.

This clonotype showed up just a few times. The chain uses TRBV20-1 and TRBJ2-2; 11 nucleotides agree with TRBD2. Unmatched junction bases numbered 12, after V lost 0 bases and J lost 6 bases. This CDR3 contains 18 residues. Germline-derived CDR1 and CDR2 are DFQATT and SNEGSKA (reference sequence). The CDR3, as DNA: TGCAGTGCTAGAGATATTGGGATAGCGGGAGGGCCCGCCGGGGAGCTGTTTTTT. Translation: CSARDIGIAGGPAGELFF.

This clonotype has a handful of counts. The V and J genes are TRBV24-1 and TRBJ2-7, with 7 bases matching TRBD2. This CDR3 spans 15 amino acids. The trim removed 2 bases at V and 5 bases at J, leaving 8 bases unmatched. Germline CDR1 reads KGHDR; CDR2 reads SFDVKD. CDR3 in DNA: TGTGCCACCAGTGATTCCCGGGGGGTAAGGCACGAGCAGTACTTC. It is translated as CATSDSRGVRHEQYF.

This clonotype was observed at least ten times. V usage is TRBV12-3 or TRBV12-4 and J usage is TRBJ2-1; TRBD1 aligns across 8 bases. This CDR3 comprises 11 residues. The J segment lost 12 bases and the V segment lost 4 bases, leaving 2 bases of the junction unmatched. Here the CDR3 reads CASSSGQGQFF. The CDR3 coding sequence is TGTGCCAGCAGTTCCGGACAGGGGCAGTTCTTC.

This clonotype was seen at least ten times. This rearrangement joins TRBV6-4 to TRBJ2-2; tentatively, D is TRBD1 (5 bases). The CDR3 contains 13 residues. The germline gives CDR1 MRHNA, CDR2 SNTAGT. Deletions cut 6 bases from V and 5 bases from J, with 10 bases between. CDR3 nucleotides: TGTGCCAGCAGCGAAAAGGGGACCGGGGAGCTGTTTTTT. Protein: CASSEKGTGELFF.

This clonotype was observed many times. This chain uses TRBV25-1 with TRBJ2-7, with 8 bases identical to TRBD1. The CDR3 is 15 amino acids. V lost 5 bases to trimming and J lost 5 bases; unmatched junction nucleotides: 11. Looked up from germline, CDR1 is MGHDK and CDR2 is SYGVNS. Here the CDR3 DNA reads TGTGCCAGCAGTAACCCGGACAGGGCGGTACACGAGCAGTACTTC. This sequence encodes CASSNPDRAVHEQYF.

The chain recombines TRBV19 with TRBJ2-1; 12 bases are shared with TRBD2. CDR3 length: 16 residues. The germline CDR1 and CDR2 sequences are LNHDA and SQIVND (reference sequence). V dropped 4 bases and J dropped 0; count of bases not matched to a gene: 1. The chain's CDR3 is CASSRTSGNSYNEQFF. For the CDR3, the DNA is TGTGCCAGTAGTAGGACTAGCGGGAACTCCTACAATGAGCAGTTCTTC.

This clonotype was seen more than once but under ten times. The chain couples TRBV7-9 to TRBJ2-7; 9 nucleotides line up with TRBD2. V shed 1 base, J shed 6 bases, and the junction held 4 bases outside the gene matches. CDR3 size: 14 residues. Germline V gene data show CDR1 as SEHNR and CDR2 as FQNEAQ (reference sequence). CDR3 coding DNA: TGTGCCAGCAGCTTAGTCCCGACTAGCGGCGAGCAGTACTTC. It codes for CASSLVPTSGEQYF.

This clonotype was detected ten times or more. The chain combines TRBV24-1 with TRBJ1-1; TRBD1 aligns across 9 bases. V dropped 6 bases and J dropped 4; count of bases not matched to a gene: 8. The CDR3 sequence is 15 residues long. The germline V gene encodes CDR1 KGHDR and CDR2 SFDVKD. CDR3: CATSPGQGEGTEAFF. The CDR3 DNA reads as TGTGCCACCAGTCCGGGACAGGGCGAGGGCACTGAAGCTTTCTTT.

This clonotype has ten or more counts. In DNA, the CDR3 is TGTGCCAGCAGCTTAGTTGACAGGGGCGGGGGCAATGAGCAGTTCTTC. This gives the protein CASSLVDRGGGNEQFF. The gene calls are TRBV7-9 and TRBJ2-1; maybe TRBD1 (8 bases). From germline, CDR1 is SEHNR and CDR2 FQNEAQ (reference sequence). V lost 1 base and J lost 6, with 16 bases in between. The CDR3 totals 16 residues.

The gene calls are TRBV28 and TRBJ2-7; 12 nucleotides line up with TRBD2. The CDR3 contains 15 residues. CDR1 is MDHEN and CDR2 is SYDVKM in the germline V gene. The V and J ends lost 5 bases and 7 bases, in that order; junction bases with no gene match: 9. CDR3 sequence reads: CASSPLAGGLGEQYF. The CDR3 bases are TGTGCCAGCAGTCCCCTAGCGGGGGGGCTGGGTGAGCAGTACTTC.

This chain uses TRBV28 with TRBJ2-2, with 11 bases that match TRBD1. The trim removed 5 bases at V and 7 bases at J, leaving 9 bases unmatched. The CDR3 contains 16 residues. Germline loops: CDR1 MDHEN, CDR2 SYDVKM. CDR3 bases: TGTGCCAGCAGTCCCGGACAGGGGGCGATCGGCGGGGAGCTGTTTTTT. This sequence encodes CASSPGQGAIGGELFF.